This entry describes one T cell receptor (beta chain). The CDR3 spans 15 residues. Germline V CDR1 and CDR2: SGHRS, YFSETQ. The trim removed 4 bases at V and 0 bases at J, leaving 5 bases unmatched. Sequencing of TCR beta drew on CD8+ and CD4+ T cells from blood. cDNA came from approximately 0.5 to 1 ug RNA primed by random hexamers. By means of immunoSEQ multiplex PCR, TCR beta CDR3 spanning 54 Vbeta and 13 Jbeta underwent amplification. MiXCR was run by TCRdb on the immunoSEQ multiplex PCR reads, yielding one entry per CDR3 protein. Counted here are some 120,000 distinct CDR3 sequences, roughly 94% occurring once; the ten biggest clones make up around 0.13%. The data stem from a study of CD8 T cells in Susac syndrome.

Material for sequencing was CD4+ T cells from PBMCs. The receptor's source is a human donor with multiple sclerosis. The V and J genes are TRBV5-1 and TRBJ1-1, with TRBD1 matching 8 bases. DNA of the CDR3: TGCGCCAGCAGCCCCGGACAGGGCATGAACACTGAAGCTTTCTTT. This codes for CASSPGQGMNTEAFF.